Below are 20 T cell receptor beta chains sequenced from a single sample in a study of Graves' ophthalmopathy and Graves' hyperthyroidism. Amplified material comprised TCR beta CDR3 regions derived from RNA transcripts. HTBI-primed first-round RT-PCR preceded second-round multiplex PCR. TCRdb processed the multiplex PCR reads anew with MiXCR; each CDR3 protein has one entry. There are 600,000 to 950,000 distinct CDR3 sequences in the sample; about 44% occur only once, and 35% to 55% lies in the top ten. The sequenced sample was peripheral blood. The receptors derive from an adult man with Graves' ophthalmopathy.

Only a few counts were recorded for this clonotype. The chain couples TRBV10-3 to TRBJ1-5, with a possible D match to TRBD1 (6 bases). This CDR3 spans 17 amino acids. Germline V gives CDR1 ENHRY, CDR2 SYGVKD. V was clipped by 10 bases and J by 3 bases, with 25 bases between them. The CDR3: CASTPTLGGHLNQPQHF. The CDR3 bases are TGTGCCAGCACCCCGACCCTCGGGGGCCACCTCAATCAGCCCCAGCATTTT.

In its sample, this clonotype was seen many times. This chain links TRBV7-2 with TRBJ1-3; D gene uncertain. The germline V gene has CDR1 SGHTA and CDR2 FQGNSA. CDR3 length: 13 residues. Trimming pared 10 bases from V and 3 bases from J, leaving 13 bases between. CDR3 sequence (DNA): TGTGCCACCCTAGACGGTATTGGAAACACCATATATTTT. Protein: CATLDGIGNTIYF.

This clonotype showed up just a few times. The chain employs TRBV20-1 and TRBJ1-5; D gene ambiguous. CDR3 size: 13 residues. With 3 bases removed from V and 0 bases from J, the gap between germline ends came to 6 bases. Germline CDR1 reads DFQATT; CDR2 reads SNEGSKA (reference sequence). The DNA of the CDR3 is TGCAGTGCTAGCCAGAGTAGCAATCAGCCCCAGCATTTT. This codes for CSASQSSNQPQHF.

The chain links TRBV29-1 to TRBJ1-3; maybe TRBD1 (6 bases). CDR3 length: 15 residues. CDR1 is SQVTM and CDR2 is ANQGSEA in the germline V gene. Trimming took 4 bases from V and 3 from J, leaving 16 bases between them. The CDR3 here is CSVVDSGGYGNTIYF. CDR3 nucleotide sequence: TGCAGCGTTGTGGACAGTGGGGGCTATGGAAACACCATATATTTT.

The CDR3 DNA is TGTGCCAGCAGCCGACGGACAGGGGTGGACTATGGCTACACCTTC. It encodes CASSRRTGVDYGYTF. The chain joins TRBV14 to TRBJ1-2; 9 bases agree with TRBD1. The CDR3 covers 15 residues. CDR1 is SGHDN and CDR2 is FVKESK in the germline V gene. V gave up 4 bases and J gave up 3 bases; unmatched junction bases: 6. The full variable domain, its missing parts supplied by reference TRBV14 and TRBJ1-2, is EAGVTQFPSHSVIEKGQTVTLRCDPISGHDNLYWYRRVMGKEIKFLLHFVKESKQDESGMPNNRFLAERTGGTYSTLKVQPAELEDSGVYFCASSRRTGVDYGYTFGSGTRLTVV.

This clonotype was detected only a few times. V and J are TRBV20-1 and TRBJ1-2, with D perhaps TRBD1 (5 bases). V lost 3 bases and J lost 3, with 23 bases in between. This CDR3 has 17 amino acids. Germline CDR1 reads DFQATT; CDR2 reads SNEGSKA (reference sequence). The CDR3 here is CSARGQGAGYNDYGYTF. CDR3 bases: TGCAGTGCTAGGGGGCAAGGCGCGGGTTACAACGACTATGGCTACACCTTC.

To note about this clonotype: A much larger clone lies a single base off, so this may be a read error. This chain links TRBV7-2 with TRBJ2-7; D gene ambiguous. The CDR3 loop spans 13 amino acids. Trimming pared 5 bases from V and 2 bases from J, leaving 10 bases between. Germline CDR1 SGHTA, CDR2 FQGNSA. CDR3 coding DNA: TGTGCCAGCAGCGTAGGGCCTCCCTACGAGCAGTACTTC. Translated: CASSVGPPYEQYF.

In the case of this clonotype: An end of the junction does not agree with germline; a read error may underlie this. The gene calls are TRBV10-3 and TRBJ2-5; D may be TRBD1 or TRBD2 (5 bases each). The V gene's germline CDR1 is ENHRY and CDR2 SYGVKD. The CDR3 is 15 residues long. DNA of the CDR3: TGTGCCAGCAGTCAGTTGGGAGAGGGGCAAGAGACCCAGTACTTC. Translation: CASSQLGEGQETQYF.

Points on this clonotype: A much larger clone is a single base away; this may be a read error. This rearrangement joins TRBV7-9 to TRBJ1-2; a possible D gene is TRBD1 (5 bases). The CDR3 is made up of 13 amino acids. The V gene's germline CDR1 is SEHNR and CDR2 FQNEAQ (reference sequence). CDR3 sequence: CASSFGGDYGYAF. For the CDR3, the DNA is TGTGCCAGCAGCTTCGGGGGGGACTATGGCTACGCCTTC.

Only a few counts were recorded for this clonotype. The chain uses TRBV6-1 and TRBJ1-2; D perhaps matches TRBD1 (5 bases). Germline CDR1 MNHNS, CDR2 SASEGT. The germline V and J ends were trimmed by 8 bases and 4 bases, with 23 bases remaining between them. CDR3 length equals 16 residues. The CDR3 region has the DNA TGTGCCAGCTCACCCGAAATAACCGGGACCCGCTATGGCTACACCTTC. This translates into CASSPEITGTRYGYTF.

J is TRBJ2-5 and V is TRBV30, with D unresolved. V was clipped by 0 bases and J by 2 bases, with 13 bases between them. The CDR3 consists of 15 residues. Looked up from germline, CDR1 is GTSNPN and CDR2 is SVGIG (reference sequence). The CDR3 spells CAWSVMGPKQETQYF. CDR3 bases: TGTGCCTGGAGTGTAATGGGTCCCAAACAAGAGACCCAGTACTTC.

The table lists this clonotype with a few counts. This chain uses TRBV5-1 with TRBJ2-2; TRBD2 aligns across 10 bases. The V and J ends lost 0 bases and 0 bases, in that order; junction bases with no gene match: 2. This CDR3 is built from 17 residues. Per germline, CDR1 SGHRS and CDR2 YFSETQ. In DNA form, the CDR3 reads TGCGCCAGCAGCTTGGCCACTAGCGGGGCGAACACCGGGGAGCTGTTTTTT. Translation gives CASSLATSGANTGELFF.

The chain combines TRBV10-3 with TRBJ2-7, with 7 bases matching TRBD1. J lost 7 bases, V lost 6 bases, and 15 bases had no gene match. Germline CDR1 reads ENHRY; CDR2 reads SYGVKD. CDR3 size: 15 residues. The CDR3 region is CAISERQGDSGEQYF. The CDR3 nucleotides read TGTGCCATCAGCGAACGACAGGGTGATTCCGGGGAGCAGTACTTC.

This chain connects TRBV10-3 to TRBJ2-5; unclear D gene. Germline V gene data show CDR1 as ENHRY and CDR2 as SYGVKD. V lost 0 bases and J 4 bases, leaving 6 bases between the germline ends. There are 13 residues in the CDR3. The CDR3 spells CAISESPGETQYF. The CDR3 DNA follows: TGTGCCATCAGTGAGTCGCCGGGAGAGACCCAGTACTTC.

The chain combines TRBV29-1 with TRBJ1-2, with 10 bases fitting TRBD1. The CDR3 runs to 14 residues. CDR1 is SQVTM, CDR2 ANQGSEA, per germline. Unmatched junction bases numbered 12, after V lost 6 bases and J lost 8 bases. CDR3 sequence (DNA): TGCAGCGTCTCTTTGACAGGGGGCCGTTCCGGCTACACCTTC. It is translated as CSVSLTGGRSGYTF.

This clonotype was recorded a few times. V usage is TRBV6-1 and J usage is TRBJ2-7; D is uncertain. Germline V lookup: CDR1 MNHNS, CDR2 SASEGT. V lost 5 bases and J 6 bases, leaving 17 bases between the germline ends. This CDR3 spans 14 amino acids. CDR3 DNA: TGTGCCAGCAGTCCCCCGGGCAGGTTTAGCGAGCAGTACTTC. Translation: CASSPPGRFSEQYF.

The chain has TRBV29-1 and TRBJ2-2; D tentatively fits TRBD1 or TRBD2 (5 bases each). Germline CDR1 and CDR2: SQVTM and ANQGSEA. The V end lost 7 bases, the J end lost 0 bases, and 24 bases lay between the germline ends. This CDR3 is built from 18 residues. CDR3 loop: CSDPDALKGSPNTGELFF. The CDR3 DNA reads TGCAGCGACCCGGACGCCTTAAAGGGGAGTCCGAACACCGGGGAGCTGTTTTTT.

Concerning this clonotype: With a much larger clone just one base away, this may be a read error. CDR3 residues: CASSYDEKLLF. CDR3 coding DNA: TGTGCCAGCAGTTACGATGAAAAACTGCTTTTT. This chain uses TRBV6-5 with TRBJ1-4, with D hard to call. Germline V lookup: CDR1 MNHEY, CDR2 SVGAGI. The CDR3 totals 11 residues.

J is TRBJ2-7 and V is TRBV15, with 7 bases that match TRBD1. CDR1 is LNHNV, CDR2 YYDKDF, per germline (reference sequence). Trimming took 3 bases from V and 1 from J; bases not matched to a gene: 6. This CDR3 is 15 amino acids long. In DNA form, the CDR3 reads TGTGCCACCAGCAGCCCCGGGACAGCTTCCTACGAGCAGTACTTC. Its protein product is CATSSPGTASYEQYF.

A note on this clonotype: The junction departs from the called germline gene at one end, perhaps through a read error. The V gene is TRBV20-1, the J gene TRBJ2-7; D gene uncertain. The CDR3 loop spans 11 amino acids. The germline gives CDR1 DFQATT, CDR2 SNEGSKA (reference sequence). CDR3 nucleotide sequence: TGCAGTGCTAGAGGCACTTACGGGCAGTACTTC. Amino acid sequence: CSARGTYGQYF.